The next 13 T cell receptor beta chains were all read from a single sample in a study of blood T cells in healthy people across ages. Sample-barcoded 5' priming and a J-beta primer mix drove a second PCR of roughly 6 to 12 cycles. TCRdb redid the calling of the 5' RACE reads with MiXCR, one entry per CDR3 protein. Of hundreds of thousands of distinct CDR3 sequences listed, 58% are singletons. The sequenced material came from blood. These receptors were collected from a man in his 60s in good health.

J is TRBJ1-5 and V is TRBV5-6; 7 bases agree with TRBD1. Germline trimming cut 2 bases from V and 7 bases from J; bases unmatched to any gene: 15. The CDR3 is 17 amino acids. Per germline, CDR1 SGHDT and CDR2 YYEEEE. CDR3 sequence: CASSFPGQTGAQQPQHF. The CDR3 DNA follows: TGTGCCAGCAGCTTCCCGGGACAGACGGGGGCTCAACAGCCCCAGCATTTT.

This chain connects TRBV20-1 to TRBJ1-2; tentatively, D is TRBD1 (5 bases). This CDR3 has 11 amino acids. V lost 4 bases, J lost 6 bases, and 9 bases lay in between. CDR1 and CDR2 (germline): DFQATT, SNEGSKA (reference sequence). The DNA of the CDR3 is TGCAGTGCTACGGGACTTGATGGCTACACCTTC. Translating gives CSATGLDGYTF.

This clonotype was seen a single time. The chain is built from TRBV5-1 and TRBJ2-3, with 9 bases matching TRBD2. The germline V gene encodes CDR1 SGHRS and CDR2 YFSETQ. The CDR3 spans 13 residues. The trim removed 6 bases at V and 3 bases at J, leaving 2 bases unmatched. The CDR3: CASKRGETDTQYF. CDR3 in DNA: TGCGCCAGCAAGCGGGGGGAAACAGATACGCAGTATTTT.

The chain links TRBV7-2 to TRBJ1-5, with D tentatively TRBD1 (6 bases). The CDR3 runs 14 residues. V lost 5 bases and J 2 bases, leaving 10 bases between the germline ends. Germline V gene data show CDR1 as SGHTA and CDR2 as FQGNSA. CDR3 sequence reads: CASSTSGGNQPQHF. The DNA of the CDR3 is TGTGCCAGCAGCACATCAGGGGGCAATCAGCCCCAGCATTTT.

The V gene is TRBV7-9, the J gene TRBJ2-1, with 9 bases lining up with TRBD1. The CDR3 is 15 amino acids. CDR1 is SEHNR, CDR2 FQNEAQ, per germline (reference sequence). The J segment lost 4 bases and the V segment lost 5 bases, leaving 6 bases of the junction unmatched. Written as DNA, the CDR3 is TGTGCCAGCAGCCCTGGACAGGGGCGGTACAATGAGCAGTTCTTC. It codes for CASSPGQGRYNEQFF.

V usage is TRBV5-1 and J usage is TRBJ2-1, with 10 bases that match TRBD1. The CDR3 length is 14 residues. V was clipped by 3 bases and J by 6 bases; unmatched bases: 3. Looked up from germline, CDR1 is SGHRS and CDR2 is YFSETQ. CDR3 in amino acids: CASSWDRGPNEQFF. The CDR3, as DNA: TGCGCCAGCAGCTGGGACAGGGGTCCCAATGAGCAGTTCTTC. The full variable domain, rest sourced from reference TRBV5-1 and TRBJ2-1, is KAGVTQTPRYLIKTRGQQVTLSCSPISGHRSVSWYQQTPGQGLQFLFEYFSETQRNKGNFPGRFSGRQFSNSRSEMNVSTLELGDSALYLCASSWDRGPNEQFFGPGTRLTVL.

The rearrangement links TRBV3-1 to TRBJ2-7, with D possibly being TRBD2 (6 bases). CDR3 length: 14 amino acids. Trimming removed 1 base at V and 2 bases at J, with 9 bases between. In germline, CDR1 is LGHDT, CDR2 YNNKEL (reference sequence). Here the CDR3 reads CASSQVEGAYEQYF. The CDR3 coding sequence is TGTGCCAGCAGCCAAGTGGAGGGAGCCTACGAGCAGTACTTC.

The gene calls are TRBV10-3 and TRBJ1-2, with TRBD1 matching over 8 bases. This CDR3 contains 14 residues. The V and J ends lost 11 bases and 5 bases, in that order; junction bases with no gene match: 13. Germline CDR1 is ENHRY and CDR2 is SYGVKD. In DNA form, the CDR3 reads TGTGCCGCCAGCACGGGACAGGCTTTATATGGCTACACCTTC. Its protein is CAASTGQALYGYTF.

On this clonotype: Germline and junction disagree at one end, which may indicate a read error. The chain has TRBV12-3 or TRBV12-4 and TRBJ2-5; 10 bases match TRBD2. This CDR3 region has 14 residues. The CDR3 sequence is CASSLAGVTQTQYF. In DNA, the CDR3 is TGTGCCAGCAGTCTAGCGGGGGTAACGCAGACCCAGTACTTC.

The chain links TRBV20-1 to TRBJ2-7, with a possible D match to TRBD1 (7 bases). CDR3 length equals 15 residues. Germline V gene data show CDR1 as DFQATT and CDR2 as SNEGSKA (reference sequence). V shed 2 bases and J shed 3 bases, with 17 bases lying between them. For the CDR3, the DNA is TGCAGTGCTAGAAGCTCAGGGGGGTCCCGCTACGAGCAGTACTTC. It yields the protein CSARSSGGSRYEQYF.

This clonotype was detected a few times. The chain combines TRBV5-1 with TRBJ2-3; unclear D gene. Germline V gives CDR1 SGHRS, CDR2 YFSETQ. Trimming shortened V by 0 bases and J by 1 base, and 12 bases separated the two germline ends. The CDR3 is made up of 16 amino acids. The CDR3 loop is CASSLDSSAGTDTQYF. The CDR3 coding sequence is TGCGCCAGCAGCTTGGATTCCTCTGCTGGCACAGATACGCAGTATTTT.

The V call is TRBV7-8, the J call TRBJ2-1; 7 bases match TRBD1. V shed 5 bases, J shed 0 bases, and the junction held 7 bases outside the gene matches. CDR1 and CDR2 from the germline V gene are SGHVS and FQNEAQ. The CDR3 length is 16 residues. CDR3 sequence reads: CASSRGGAGSYNEQFF. DNA for the CDR3: TGTGCCAGCAGCCGAGGGGGCGCCGGCTCCTACAATGAGCAGTTCTTC.

The chain links TRBV5-1 to TRBJ2-7; D may correspond to TRBD1 or TRBD2 (5 bases each). The CDR3 extends over 13 amino acids. Germline V gives CDR1 SGHRS, CDR2 YFSETQ. Deletions cut 5 bases from V and 5 bases from J, with 14 bases between. The CDR3 region is CASSRDRRDEQYF. CDR3 nucleotides: TGCGCCAGCAGTCGGGACCGCCGGGACGAGCAGTACTTC.